These T cell receptor beta chains were read from a single sample in a study of blood T cell repertoires in COVID-19. The data were produced by immunoSEQ multiplex PCR, yet TCRdb's version contains in-frame clones alone and is incomplete. Of some 90,000 clones in the sample, approximately 89% were seen once. Sequencing input: peripheral blood. The receptors stem from a woman of 80 years or more with active COVID-19. The CDR3 runs from the conserved cysteine through the conserved F or W. D genes are given only for firm matches. The listing skips clone size in some rows; elsewhere it reads once, few, many or a size class.

clone_size d_call j_call v_call cdr3_aa cdr3_nt
- - TRBJ2-3 TRBV27 CASSLPRGVGDTQYF TGTGCCAGCAGTCTACCCAGGGGGGTGGGAGATACGCAGTATTTT
- TRBD1 TRBJ1-3 TRBV18 CASSPRLDRGGNTIYF TGTGCCAGCTCACCGAGATTGGACAGGGGTGGAAACACCATATATTTT
- TRBD2 TRBJ2-5 TRBV2 CASKASGSETQYF TGTGCCAGCAAGGCTAGCGGGAGTGAGACCCAGTACTTC
- - TRBJ1-2 TRBV28 CASSFGGNYGYTF TGTGCCAGCAGTTTTGGAGGGAACTATGGCTACACCTTC
- TRBD1 TRBJ2-1 TRBV10-3 CAISVRTGGNEQFF TGTGCCATCAGTGTTCGGACAGGGGGCAATGAGCAGTTCTTC
- TRBD1 TRBJ1-4 TRBV19 CASGFRDRANEKLFF TGTGCCAGTGGCTTCCGGGACAGGGCGAATGAAAAACTGTTTTTT
- TRBD2 TRBJ2-1 TRBV11-2 CASSWGLANGEQFF TGTGCCAGCAGCTGGGGACTAGCTAATGGTGAGCAGTTCTTC
- - TRBJ2-1 TRBV21-1 CASSSRDRRRTSGINEQFF TGTGCCAGCAGCAGCCGGGACAGGCGTCGGACTAGCGGGATCAATGAGCAGTTCTTC
few - TRBJ1-1 TRBV5-6 CASSFLGVMNTEAFF TGTGCCAGCAGCTTTTTAGGGGTTATGAACACTGAAGCTTTCTTT
- TRBD2 TRBJ2-1 TRBV9 CASSVGGGLAAVGQFF TGTGCCAGCAGCGTAGGTGGGGGACTAGCCGCAGTGGGGCAGTTCTTC
- - TRBJ1-2 TRBV12-3/TRBV12-4 CASSTGYGYTF TGTGCCAGCAGTACAGGGTATGGCTACACCTTC
- - TRBJ2-7 TRBV7-9 CASSPPHRASYEQYF TGTGCCAGCAGTCCACCACACAGGGCTTCCTACGAGCAGTACTTC
- - TRBJ1-1 TRBV7-9 CASRSGTEAFF TGTGCCAGCAGGAGCGGGACTGAAGCTTTCTTT
- TRBD1 TRBJ2-3 TRBV5-1 CASSSGDRETTDTQYF TGCGCCAGCAGCTCAGGGGACAGGGAGACCACAGATACGCAGTATTTT
- TRBD1 TRBJ2-7 TRBV19 CASRNAGTGGGDEQYF TGTGCCAGCCGTAACGCCGGGACAGGGGGCGGAGACGAGCAGTACTTC
- TRBD2 TRBJ2-3 TRBV28 CASSSSGRGVDTQYF TGTGCCAGCAGTTCTAGCGGGAGGGGTGTAGATACGCAGTATTTT
- - TRBJ2-5 TRBV2 CASSDARGWETQYF TGTGCCAGCAGTGACGCCAGGGGATGGGAGACCCAGTACTTC